This T cell receptor (beta chain) was recorded in a study of beta chain features in type 1 diabetes. Sorted populations all had greater than 98% purity. The length of the CDR3 is 15 residues. J was trimmed by 6 bases and V by 5 bases; bases with no gene match: 3. Germline assignment: CDR1 LNHDA and CDR2 SQIVND (reference sequence). Study results and limitations: Cells with high TCR expression could be over-represented by cDNA sequencing. Significant though moderate, a shortening of TCRB CDR3s appeared in all four CD4+ subsets of Type 1 diabetes patients.

All of the isolated RNA was reverse transcribed, so expressed TCRB transcripts were sequenced. Sequenced by immunoSEQ multiplex PCR; TCRdb stores in-frame clones only, minus some. This table holds around 300,000 clones, 8% to 13% found once. This clone appeared a few times. What it recognizes is unknown. What was sequenced was naive CD4+ T cells from blood. The chain employs TRBV19 and TRBJ2-1; TRBD2 matches at 14 bases. The sequence came from a woman in her thirties in good health. CDR3: CASSSGTSGSNEQFF. CDR3 nucleotide sequence: TGTGCCAGTAGTTCAGGGACTAGCGGGAGCAATGAGCAGTTCTTC.